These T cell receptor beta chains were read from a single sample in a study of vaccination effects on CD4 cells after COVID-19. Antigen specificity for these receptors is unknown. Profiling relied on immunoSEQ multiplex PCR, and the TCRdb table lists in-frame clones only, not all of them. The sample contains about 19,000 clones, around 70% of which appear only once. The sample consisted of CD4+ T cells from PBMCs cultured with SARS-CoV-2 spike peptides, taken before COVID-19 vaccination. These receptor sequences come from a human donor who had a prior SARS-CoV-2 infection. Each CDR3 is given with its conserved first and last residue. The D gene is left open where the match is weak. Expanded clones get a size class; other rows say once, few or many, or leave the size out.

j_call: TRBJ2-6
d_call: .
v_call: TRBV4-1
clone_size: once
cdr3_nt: TGCGCCAGCAGCCAAGGCATACTAGCCTCTGGGGCCAACGTCCTGACTTTC
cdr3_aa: CASSQGILASGANVLTF

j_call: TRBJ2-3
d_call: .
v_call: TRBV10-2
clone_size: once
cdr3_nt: TGCGCCAGCAGTGAGAGGCTAGGCGATACGCAGTATTTT
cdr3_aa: CASSERLGDTQYF

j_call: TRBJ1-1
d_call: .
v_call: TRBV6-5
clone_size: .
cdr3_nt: TGTGCCAGCAGGACCAGTGGGGTCACTGAAGCTTTCTTT
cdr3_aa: CASRTSGVTEAFF

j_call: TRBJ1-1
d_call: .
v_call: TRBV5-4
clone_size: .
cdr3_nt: TGTGCCAGCAGCAGAACATGGCGGGAAGTCGACACTGAAGCTTTCTTT
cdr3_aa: CASSRTWREVDTEAFF

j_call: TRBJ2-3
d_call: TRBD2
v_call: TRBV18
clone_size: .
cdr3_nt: TGTGCCAGCTCGCTGCAGCGGGGGGGAACAGATACGCAGTATTTT
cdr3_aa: CASSLQRGGTDTQYF

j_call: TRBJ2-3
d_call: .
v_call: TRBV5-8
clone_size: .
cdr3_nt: TGTGCCAGCAGATATCACCCGGCAGATACGCAGTATTTT
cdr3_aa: CASRYHPADTQYF

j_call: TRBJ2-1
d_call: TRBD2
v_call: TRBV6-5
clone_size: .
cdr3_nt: TGTGCCAGCACTTCTGGACTAGCGGGGAATGAGCAGTTCTTC
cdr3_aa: CASTSGLAGNEQFF

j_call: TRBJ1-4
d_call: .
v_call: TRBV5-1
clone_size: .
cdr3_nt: TGCGCCAGCAGCTTGGGGACCAGGGGTCTGGGTGAAAAACTGTTTTTT
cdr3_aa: CASSLGTRGLGEKLFF

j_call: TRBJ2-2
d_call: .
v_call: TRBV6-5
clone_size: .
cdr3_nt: TGTGCCAGTAGACAGCGGAACGCCGGGGAGCTGTTTTTT
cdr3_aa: CASRQRNAGELFF

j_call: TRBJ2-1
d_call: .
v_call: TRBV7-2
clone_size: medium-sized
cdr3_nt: TGTGCCAGCAGCTTAGAGATGTCGCGGTTGCTCTCCTACAATGAGCAGTTCTTC
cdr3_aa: CASSLEMSRLLSYNEQFF

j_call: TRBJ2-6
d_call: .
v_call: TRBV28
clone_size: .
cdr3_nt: TGTGCCAGCAGTAAGGGCAGTGCCTCCGGGACCAACGTCCTGACTTTC
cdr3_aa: CASSKGSASGTNVLTF

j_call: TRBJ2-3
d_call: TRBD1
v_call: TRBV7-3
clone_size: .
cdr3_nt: TGTGCCAGCAGCCCGACAGGGAGTGAGGCAGATACGCAGTATTTT
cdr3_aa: CASSPTGSEADTQYF

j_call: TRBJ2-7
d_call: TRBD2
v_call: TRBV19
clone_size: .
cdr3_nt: TGTGCCAGTAGCAAAAGTAGGACTAGACTCGTCGAGCAGTACTTC
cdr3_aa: CASSKSRTRLVEQYF

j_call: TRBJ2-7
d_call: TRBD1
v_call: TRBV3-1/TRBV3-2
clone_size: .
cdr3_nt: TGTGCCAGCAGCTTAACCGGGACAGGGGGCGATTACGAGCAGTACTTC
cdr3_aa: CASSLTGTGGDYEQYF

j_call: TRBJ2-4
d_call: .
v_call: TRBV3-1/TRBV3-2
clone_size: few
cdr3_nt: TGTGCCAGCAGCCTTAGGGGGGCCAAAAACATTCAGTACTTC
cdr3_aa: CASSLRGAKNIQYF

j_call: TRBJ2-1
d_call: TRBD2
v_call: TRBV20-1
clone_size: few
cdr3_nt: TGCAGTGCCCAGCGGGGGGATGAGCAGTTCTTC
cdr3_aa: CSAQRGDEQFF

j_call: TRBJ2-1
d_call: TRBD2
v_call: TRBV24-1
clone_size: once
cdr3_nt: TGTGCCACCAGTGATGCGACTAGCGGACCGCCCTACAATGAGCAGTTCTTC
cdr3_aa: CATSDATSGPPYNEQFF

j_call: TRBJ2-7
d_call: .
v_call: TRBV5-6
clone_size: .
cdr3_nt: TGTGCCAGCAGCTTGGAAGGCGTGAGGGTTAGCTACGAGCAGTACTTC
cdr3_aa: CASSLEGVRVSYEQYF

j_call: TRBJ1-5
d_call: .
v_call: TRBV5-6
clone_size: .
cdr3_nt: TGTGCCAGCAGCCTAAGCAATCAGCCCCAGCATTTT
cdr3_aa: CASSLSNQPQHF

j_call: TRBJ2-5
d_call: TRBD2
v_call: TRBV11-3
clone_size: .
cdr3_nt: TGTGCCAGCAGCCCCCATAGCGGGGGAGACCCCCAAGAGACCCAGTACTTC
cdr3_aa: CASSPHSGGDPQETQYF

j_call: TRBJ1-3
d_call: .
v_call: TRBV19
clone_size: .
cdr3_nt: TGTGCCAGTAGTATCCCCCCCGGACAGAAGTCTGGAAACACCATATATTTT
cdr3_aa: CASSIPPGQKSGNTIYF

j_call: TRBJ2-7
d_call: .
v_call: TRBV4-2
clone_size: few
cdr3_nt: TGTGCCAGCAGCCAAGCAGGGGTTGAGCCCTACGAGCAGTACTTC
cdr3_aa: CASSQAGVEPYEQYF

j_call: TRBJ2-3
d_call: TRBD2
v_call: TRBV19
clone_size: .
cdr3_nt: TGTGCCAGAGGACTAGCGGGGATTAGCACAGATACGCAGTATTTT
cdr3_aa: CARGLAGISTDTQYF

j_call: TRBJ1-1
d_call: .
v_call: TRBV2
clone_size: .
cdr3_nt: TGTGCCAGCAGTGTGATCCAGGGACCCTACACTGAAGCTTTCTTT
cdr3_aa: CASSVIQGPYTEAFF

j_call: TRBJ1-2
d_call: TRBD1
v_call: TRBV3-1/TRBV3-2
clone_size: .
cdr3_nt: TGTGCCAGCAGCCAGCAGGGGGCGGGAGGCTACACCTTC
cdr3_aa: CASSQQGAGGYTF

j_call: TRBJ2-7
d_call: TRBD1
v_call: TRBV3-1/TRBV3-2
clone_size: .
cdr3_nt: TGTGCCAGCAGCCAAGAAGAACGGACAGGGTTTTACGAGCAGTACTTC
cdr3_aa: CASSQEERTGFYEQYF

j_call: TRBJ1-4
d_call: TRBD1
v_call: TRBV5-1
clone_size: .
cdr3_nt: TGCGCCAGCAGCCGAGACCCCTCGGGACAGGGTAACGAAAAACTGTTTTTT
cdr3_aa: CASSRDPSGQGNEKLFF

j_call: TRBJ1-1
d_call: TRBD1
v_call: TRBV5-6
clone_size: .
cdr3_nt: TGTGCCAGCAGCCCGGGGACAGTCAACACTGAAGCTTTCTTT
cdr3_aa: CASSPGTVNTEAFF

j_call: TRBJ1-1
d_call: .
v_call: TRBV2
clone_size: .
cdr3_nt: TGTGCCAGCATAAAGTCCGGATTGAACACTGAAGCTTTCTTT
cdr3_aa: CASIKSGLNTEAFF

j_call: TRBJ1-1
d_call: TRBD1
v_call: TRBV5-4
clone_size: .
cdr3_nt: TGTGCCAGCAGCTTTTGGGACAGGGGGAGCACTGAAGCTTTCTTT
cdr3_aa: CASSFWDRGSTEAFF

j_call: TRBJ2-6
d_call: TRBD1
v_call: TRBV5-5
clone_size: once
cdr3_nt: TGTGCCAGCGCAAATCAGGGGGCGCCTGGGGCCAACGTCCTGACTTTC
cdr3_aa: CASANQGAPGANVLTF